This passage covers 18 T cell receptor beta chains from one sample sequenced in a study of CD8+ T cells in alopecia areata. As for treatment: oral pan-JAK inhibitor, 5-10 mg twice daily. Extracted from the samples, RNA was reverse transcribed into cDNA to serve as the sequencing template. The method was immunoSEQ multiplex PCR; TCRdb's version includes in-frame clones alone and lacks a portion of them. The table shows about 110,000 clones, with around 50% occurring only once. Sequencing was performed on CD8+ T cells sorted from blood, taken at week 24, from a patient treated with tofacitinib. The source is a human donor with alopecia areata.

The genes are TRBV29-1 and TRBJ2-5, with 7 bases that match TRBD2. The J call is in doubt because the DNA end fits TRBJ2-7 better. The germline V gene encodes CDR1 SQVTM and CDR2 ANQGSEA. This CDR3 is 12 amino acids long. The CDR3 sequence: CSVDGGSYEQYF. CDR3 nucleotides: TGCAGCGTTGACGGGGGGTCCTACGAGCAGTACTTC.

The V call is TRBV5-1, the J call TRBJ2-1; 10 nucleotides align to TRBD2. J lost 1 base, V lost 4 bases, and 5 bases had no gene match. Germline V CDR1 and CDR2: SGHRS, YFSETQ. The CDR3 spans 16 residues. CDR3 bases: TGCGCCAGCAGCCTAACTAGCGGGGCTTCCTACAATGAGCAGTTCTTC. Amino acid sequence: CASSLTSGASYNEQFF.

The gene calls are TRBV5-1 and TRBJ2-7; 8 bases match TRBD1. V gave up 2 bases and J gave up 0 bases; unmatched junction bases: 7. The germline CDR1 and CDR2 sequences are SGHRS and YFSETQ. This CDR3 spans 16 amino acids. CDR3 sequence reads: CASSFEPGTGSYEQYF. The DNA of the CDR3 is TGCGCCAGCAGCTTTGAACCCGGGACAGGCTCCTACGAGCAGTACTTC.

This clone was observed once. The chain joins TRBV4-1 to TRBJ2-1; D unclear. The V and J ends lost 0 bases and 4 bases respectively, with 4 bases between them. Germline V gene data show CDR1 as MGHRA and CDR2 as YSYEKL. This CDR3 region has 13 residues. CDR3: CASSQDGYNEQFF. CDR3 in DNA: TGCGCCAGCAGCCAAGATGGGTACAATGAGCAGTTCTTC.

The chain carries TRBV23-1 and TRBJ1-1, with D unclear. TRBV23-1 is an open reading frame whose function is uncertain. There are 14 residues in the CDR3. Trimming took off 2 bases at V and 4 bases at J, with 11 bases between the two ends. The CDR3 DNA follows: TGCGCCAGCAGTCAACGGAGGGAGGGCACTGAAGCTTTCTTT. This gives the protein CASSQRREGTEAFF.

The chain combines TRBV15 with TRBJ2-5, with 11 bases matching TRBD1. J lost 5 bases, V lost 5 bases, and 7 bases had no gene match. This CDR3 contains 15 residues. Germline CDR1 LNHNV, CDR2 YYDKDF (reference sequence). The CDR3 sequence: CATSGRTGGVETQYF. In DNA, the CDR3 is TGTGCCACCAGCGGTCGGACAGGGGGCGTTGAGACCCAGTACTTC.

The gene calls are TRBV4-1 and TRBJ1-5; the D is unclear. V was pared by 0 bases and J by 7 bases, with 4 bases between. The CDR3 is made up of 12 amino acids. Looked up from germline, CDR1 is MGHRA and CDR2 is YSYEKL. The CDR3, as DNA: TGCGCCAGCAGCCAAGATGAGCAGCCCCAGCATTTT. Its protein is CASSQDEQPQHF.

This chain connects TRBV11-2 to TRBJ2-3, with D possibly being TRBD1 or TRBD2 (6 bases each). Germline CDR1 and CDR2: SGHAT and FQNNGV. Trimming removed 5 bases at V and 5 bases at J, with 20 bases between. This CDR3 contains 16 residues. This CDR3 reads CASSVMGGLGKDTQYF. Written as DNA, the CDR3 is TGTGCCAGCAGCGTGATGGGGGGCCTAGGGAAAGATACGCAGTATTTT.

The CDR3 DNA sequence: TGCGCCAGCAGCCATCGAGACAGGGCTGACGAGCAGTACTTC. Protein sequence: CASSHRDRADEQYF. This chain links TRBV4-1 with TRBJ2-7, with 7 bases identical to TRBD1. The CDR3 runs 14 residues. V was pared by 3 bases and J by 5 bases, with 7 bases of the junction left unmatched. Germline CDR1 reads MGHRA; CDR2 reads YSYEKL.

J is TRBJ1-2 and V is TRBV29-1, with 7 bases aligning to TRBD1. V lost 7 bases, J lost 0 bases, and 8 bases stayed unmatched. Germline V gene sequence: CDR1 SQVTM, CDR2 ANQGSEA. The CDR3 is 14 amino acids. Here the CDR3 DNA reads TGCAGCGCTCGAGGACAGGCTACTAACTATGGCTACACCTTC. Its protein product is CSARGQATNYGYTF.

This clone turned up a few times. The chain is built from TRBV25-1 and TRBJ2-3; D might be TRBD1 or TRBD2, each matching 5 bases. V was clipped by 3 bases and J by 2 bases, with 12 bases between them. In germline, CDR1 is MGHDK, CDR2 SYGVNS. The CDR3 has 15 residues. CDR3 coding DNA: TGTGCCAGCAGTGACCCTGGGACCTACACAGATACGCAGTATTTT. The encoded protein is CASSDPGTYTDTQYF.

The gene calls are TRBV4-2 and TRBJ2-6; D ambiguous. The germline V gene encodes CDR1 LGHNA and CDR2 YNFKEQ. V shed 1 base and J shed 4 bases, with 5 bases lying between them. There are 14 residues in the CDR3. The DNA for the CDR3 is TGTGCCAGCAGCCAAGTAGAGGGGGCCAACGTCCTGACTTTC. This codes for CASSQVEGANVLTF.

This chain connects TRBV5-6 to TRBJ2-2; D gene uncertain. Germline CDR1 SGHDT, CDR2 YYEEEE. V was trimmed by 0 bases and J by 8 bases, leaving 8 bases between them. The CDR3 is 13 amino acids. The CDR3, as DNA: TGTGCCAGCAGCTTGGCTATGGAAGGGGAGCTGTTTTTT. Its translation is CASSLAMEGELFF.

This clone was seen more than once but under ten times. This chain connects TRBV2 to TRBJ2-7, with a tentative D call TRBD2 (6 bases). Germline CDR1 reads SNHLY; CDR2 reads FYNNEI. The CDR3 covers 14 residues. V was cut by 5 bases and J by 6 bases, with 17 bases left in between. CDR3 in amino acids: CASSYGLGGGEQYF. The CDR3 nucleotides read TGTGCCAGCAGTTACGGACTCGGGGGAGGCGAGCAGTACTTC.

This chain links TRBV27 with TRBJ2-7, with a possible D match to TRBD1 (5 bases). Germline V CDR1 and CDR2: MNHEY, SMNVEV (reference sequence). The CDR3 is 13 amino acids. The V gene lost 3 bases and the J gene lost 7 bases, with 13 bases spanning the gap. The CDR3 protein is CASSFGQGWEQYF. The CDR3 DNA reads TGTGCCAGCAGTTTCGGGCAGGGTTGGGAGCAGTACTTC.

The chain combines TRBV29-1 with TRBJ2-5, with D unclear. Germline assignment: CDR1 SQVTM and CDR2 ANQGSEA. The CDR3 covers 10 residues. V was shortened by 5 bases and J by 0 bases, with 1 base between the two germline ends. The CDR3 bases are TGCAGCGTTTACCAAGAGACCCAGTACTTC. Translated: CSVYQETQYF.

The chain recombines TRBV5-1 with TRBJ1-5, with 7 bases identical to TRBD1. This CDR3 contains 15 residues. With V trimmed by 4 bases and J by 3 bases, 7 bases remained unmatched. Germline V CDR1 and CDR2: SGHRS, YFSETQ. The CDR3: CASSPRGGINQPQHF. The DNA of the CDR3 is TGCGCCAGCAGCCCCAGGGGGGGTATCAATCAGCCCCAGCATTTT.

V and J are TRBV5-6 and TRBJ2-5; TRBD1 aligns across 11 bases. Losses at the gene ends were 3 bases for V and 5 bases for J; bases not matched to a gene: 9. The CDR3 is made up of 16 amino acids. The germline gives CDR1 SGHDT, CDR2 YYEEEE. Here the CDR3 reads CASSSSGQGAWETQYF. For the CDR3, the DNA is TGTGCCAGCAGCTCCTCAGGACAGGGGGCTTGGGAGACCCAGTACTTC.